This TCR beta chain is from a study of blood T cell repertoires in COVID-19 (dated by TCRdb to the early 2020s). In terms of the full investigation: The collaborator samples originated in the United States, Italy and Spain and spanned the acute and convalescent phases of COVID-19. The prospective study material was composed of cDNA or gDNA derived from T cells, B-cell-depleted T cells, or PBMCs. Deeply sampled blood TCRbeta repertoires from subjects exposed to, actively infected with, or recovered from COVID-19 were included in the dataset. A freely available public database, intended as a resource for researchers studying the immune response to SARS-CoV-2, is where the repertoires were released. The samples were drawn from two sources: the first 160 participants of the ongoing ImmuneRACE study, and 1,200 or so subjects contributed by 6 global collaborators. Nearly every sample came with metadata listing a de-identified subject ID, COVID-19 status, age in years and sex. Where HLA class I and class II types were available, the types were taken from metadata supplied by the sample provider, not from assay-based typing.

This clone was counted a few times. The antigen it binds to is not known. No much larger clone exists at a distance of one base, and base qualities are not known. The paper's findings and limits, for the study overall: How much clinical and demographic metadata was included differed by source and by participant, and the metadata was provided uncurated.

Ends trimmed: V by 5 bases, J by 5 bases; bases unmatched to a gene: 13. CDR1 and CDR2 are drawn from the germline V gene: SGHTA, FQGNSA. The CDR3 goes from the cysteine to the phenylalanine over 18 residues. The entry retains the CDR3 DNA only, 54 bases that are in frame from base 1. Whole blood was collected in K2EDTA tubes by collaborating institutions according to the institutions' own protocols. For TCRbeta analysis, collaborators shipped samples in one of three forms: frozen whole blood, isolated PBMCs, or DNA extracted from either of those sample types. TCRbeta CDR3 regions were amplified from genomic DNA using the immunoSEQ Assay, a bias-controlled multiplex PCR. Turning to the authors' computational methods: The number of nucleated cells in each sample was estimated by amplification of reference gene primers within the assay. Sequence reads were collapsed and filtered to measure the absolute abundance of every unique TCRbeta CDR3 rearrangement. Productive Simpson clonality was computed per sample as the square root of Simpson's diversity index over productive rearrangements. TCRdb retrieved this table from immuneACCESS and kept in-frame rearrangements only. Not all clones are present; in checked studies, unresolved V genes account for under half, and no reason is known for the remainder. D and trimming were read from the DNA, whereas the V and J calls and clone size are those reported in that table. The sample contains some 80,000 clones, roughly 78% of them found a single time. Of the sample, roughly 5.9% falls within the top ten clones.

This chain joins TRBV7-2 to TRBJ2-2; the junction holds 11 bases that match TRBD2. The TCR sequence derives from a woman older than 75 with active or convalescent COVID-19. Sequenced sample: peripheral blood. At the DNA level, the sequence is TGTGCCAGCAGCCCCCGGATTAGCGGGGGGGTTGGGACCGGGGAGCTGTTTTTT. Its amino acids are CASSPRISGGVGTGELFF.